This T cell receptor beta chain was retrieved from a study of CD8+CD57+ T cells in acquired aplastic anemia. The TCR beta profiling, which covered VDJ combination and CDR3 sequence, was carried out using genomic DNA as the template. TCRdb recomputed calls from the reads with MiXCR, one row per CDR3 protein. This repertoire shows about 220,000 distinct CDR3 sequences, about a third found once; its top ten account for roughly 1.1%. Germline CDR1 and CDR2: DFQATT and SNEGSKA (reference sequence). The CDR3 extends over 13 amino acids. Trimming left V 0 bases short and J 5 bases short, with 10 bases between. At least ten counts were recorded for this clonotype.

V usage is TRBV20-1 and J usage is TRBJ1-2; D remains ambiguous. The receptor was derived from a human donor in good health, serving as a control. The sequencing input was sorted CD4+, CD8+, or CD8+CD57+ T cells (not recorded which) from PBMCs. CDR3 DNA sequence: TGCAGTGCTAGAGACCACCGGATTTATGGCTACACCTTC. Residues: CSARDHRIYGYTF.